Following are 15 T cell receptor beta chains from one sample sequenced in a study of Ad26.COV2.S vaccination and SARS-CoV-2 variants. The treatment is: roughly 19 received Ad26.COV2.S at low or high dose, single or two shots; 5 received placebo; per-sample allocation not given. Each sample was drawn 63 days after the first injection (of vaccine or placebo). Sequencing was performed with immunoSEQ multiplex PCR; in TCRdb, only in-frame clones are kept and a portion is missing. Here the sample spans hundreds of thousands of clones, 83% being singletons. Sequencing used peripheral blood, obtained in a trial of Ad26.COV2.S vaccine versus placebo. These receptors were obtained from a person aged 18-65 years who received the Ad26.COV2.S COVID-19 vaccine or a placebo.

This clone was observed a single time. CDR3: CASSSARRAHEQYF. As DNA, the CDR3 is TGTGCCAGCAGCTCCGCTAGAAGGGCCCACGAGCAGTACTTC. This chain joins TRBV7-9 and TRBJ2-7; the D is unclear. V lost 4 bases and J lost 5, with 15 bases in between. Germline V gene lookup returns CDR1 SEHNR and CDR2 FQNEAQ (reference sequence). The CDR3 consists of 14 residues.

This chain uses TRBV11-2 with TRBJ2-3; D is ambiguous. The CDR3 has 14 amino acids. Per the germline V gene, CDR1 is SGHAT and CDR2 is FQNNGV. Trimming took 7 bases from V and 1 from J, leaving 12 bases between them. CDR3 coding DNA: TGTGCCAGCATGAGGCTAGAGGGCACAGATACGCAGTATTTT. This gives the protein CASMRLEGTDTQYF. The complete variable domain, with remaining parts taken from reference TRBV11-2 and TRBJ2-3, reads EAGVAQSPRYKIIEKRQSVAFWCNPISGHATLYWYQQILGQGPKLLIQFQNNGVVDDSQLPKDRFSAERLKGVDSTLKIQPAKLEDSAVYLCASMRLEGTDTQYFGPGTRLTVL.

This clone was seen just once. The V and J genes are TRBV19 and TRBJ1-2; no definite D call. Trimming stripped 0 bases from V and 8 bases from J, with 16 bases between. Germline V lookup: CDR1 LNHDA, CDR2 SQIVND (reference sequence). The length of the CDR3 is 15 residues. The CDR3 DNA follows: TGTGCCAGTAGTATAGATCTGAGCAGCCATCGGGGCTACACCTTC. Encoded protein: CASSIDLSSHRGYTF.

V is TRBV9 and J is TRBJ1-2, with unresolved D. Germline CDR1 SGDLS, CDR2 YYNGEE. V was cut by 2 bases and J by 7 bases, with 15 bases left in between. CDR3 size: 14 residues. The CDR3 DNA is TGTGCCAGCAGCGTTAATTCACATCCAGGTGGCTACACCTTC. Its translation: CASSVNSHPGGYTF.

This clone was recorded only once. The CDR3 nucleotides read TGTGCCACCAGCAGAGGATCCAGGCTCGTATATGGCTACACCTTC. Translated, it gives CATSRGSRLVYGYTF. This chain joins TRBV15 and TRBJ1-2; D gene uncertain. The V gene's germline CDR1 is LNHNV and CDR2 YYDKDF (reference sequence). V gave up 1 base and J gave up 5 bases, with 14 bases separating them. The CDR3 contains 15 residues.

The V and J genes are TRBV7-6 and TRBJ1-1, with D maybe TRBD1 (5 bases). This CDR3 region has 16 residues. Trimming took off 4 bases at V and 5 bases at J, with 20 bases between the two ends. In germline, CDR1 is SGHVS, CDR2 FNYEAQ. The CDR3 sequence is CASSSPGEGFRTEAFF. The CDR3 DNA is TGTGCCAGCAGCTCCCCCGGGGAGGGGTTTAGGACTGAAGCTTTCTTT.

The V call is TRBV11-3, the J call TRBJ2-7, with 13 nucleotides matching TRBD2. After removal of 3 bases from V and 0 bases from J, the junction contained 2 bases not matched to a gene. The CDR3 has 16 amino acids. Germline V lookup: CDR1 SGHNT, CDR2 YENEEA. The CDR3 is CASSFRTSGSSYEQYF. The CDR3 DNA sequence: TGTGCCAGCAGCTTTAGGACTAGCGGGAGCTCCTACGAGCAGTACTTC.

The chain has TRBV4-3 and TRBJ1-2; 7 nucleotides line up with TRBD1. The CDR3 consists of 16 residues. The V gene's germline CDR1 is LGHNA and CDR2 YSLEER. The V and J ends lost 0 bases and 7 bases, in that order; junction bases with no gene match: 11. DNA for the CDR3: TGCGCCAGCAGCCAAGATTTAGCCCGGTGGACAGGTGGCTACACCTTC. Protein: CASSQDLARWTGGYTF.

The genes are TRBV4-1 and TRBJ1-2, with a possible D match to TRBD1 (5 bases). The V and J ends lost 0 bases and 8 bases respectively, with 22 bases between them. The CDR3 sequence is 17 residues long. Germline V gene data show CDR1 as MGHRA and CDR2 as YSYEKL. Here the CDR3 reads CASSQDGGWGLEDGYTF. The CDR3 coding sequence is TGCGCCAGCAGCCAAGACGGGGGATGGGGACTAGAGGACGGCTACACCTTC.

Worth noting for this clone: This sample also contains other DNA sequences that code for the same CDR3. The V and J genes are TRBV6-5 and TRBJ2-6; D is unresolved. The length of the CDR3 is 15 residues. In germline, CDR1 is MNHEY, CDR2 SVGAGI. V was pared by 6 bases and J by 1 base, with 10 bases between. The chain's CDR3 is CASRTGGSGANVLTF. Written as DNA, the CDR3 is TGTGCCAGCAGGACGGGCGGTTCTGGGGCCAACGTCCTGACTTTC.

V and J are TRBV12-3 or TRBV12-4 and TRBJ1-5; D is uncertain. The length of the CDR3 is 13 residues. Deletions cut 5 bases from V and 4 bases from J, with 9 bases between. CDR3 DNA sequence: TGTGCCAGCAGTCCATGGGGAAATCAGCCCCAGCATTTT. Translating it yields CASSPWGNQPQHF.

CDR3 DNA: TGTGCCACCAGCCAGCCACAGGGCCGGGACGAGCAGTACTTC. Translating gives CATSQPQGRDEQYF. The chain carries TRBV24-1 and TRBJ2-7; TRBD1 might be the D (6 bases). The CDR3 has 14 residues. Germline V lookup: CDR1 KGHDR, CDR2 SFDVKD. The V and J ends lost 7 bases and 5 bases respectively, with 17 bases between them.

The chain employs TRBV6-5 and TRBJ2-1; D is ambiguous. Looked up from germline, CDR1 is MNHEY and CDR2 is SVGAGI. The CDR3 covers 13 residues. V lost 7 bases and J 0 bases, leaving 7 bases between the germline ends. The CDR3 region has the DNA TGTGCCAGCACTGCTCCCTCCTACAATGAGCAGTTCTTC. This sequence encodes CASTAPSYNEQFF.

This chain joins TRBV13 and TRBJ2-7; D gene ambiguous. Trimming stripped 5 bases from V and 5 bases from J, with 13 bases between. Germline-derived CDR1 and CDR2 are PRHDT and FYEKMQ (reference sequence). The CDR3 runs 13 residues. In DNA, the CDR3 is TGTGCCAGCAGCCCCGTTGGAAACGACGAGCAGTACTTC. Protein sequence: CASSPVGNDEQYF. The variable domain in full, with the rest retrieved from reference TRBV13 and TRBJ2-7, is AAGVIQSPRHLIKEKRETATLKCYPIPRHDTVYWYQQGPGQDPQFLISFYEKMQSDKGSIPDRFSAQQFSDYHSELNMSSLELGDSALYFCASSPVGNDEQYFGPGTRLTVT.

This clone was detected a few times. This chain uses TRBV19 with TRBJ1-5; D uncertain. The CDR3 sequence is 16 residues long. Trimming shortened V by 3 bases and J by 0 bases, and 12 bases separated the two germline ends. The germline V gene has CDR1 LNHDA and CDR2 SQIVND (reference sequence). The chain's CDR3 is CASSIAAYYSNQPQHF. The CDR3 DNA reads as TGTGCCAGTAGTATTGCAGCTTATTATAGCAATCAGCCCCAGCATTTT.